This T cell receptor beta chain was recorded in a study of OX40 agonist ivuxolimab in advanced cancers. Regarding the study as a whole: At 0.1 to 3.0 mg/kg, CD4+ and CD8+ blood T cells expanded clonally by week 6. At 0.1-3.0 mg/kg, partial responders had clonal expansion among the lowest observed.

Repertoires were generated with immunoSEQ multiplex PCR, while TCRdb's copy carries only in-frame clones and drops some. The sample lists 50,000 or so clones, approximately 89% occurring once. Trimming stripped 3 bases from V and 10 bases from J, with 15 bases between. The CDR3 consists of 13 residues. Germline V gene data show CDR1 as MNHEY and CDR2 as SMNVEV (reference sequence). Notes on this clone: Its cognate antigen is unknown.

The V gene is TRBV27, the J gene TRBJ1-1, with D unclear. The sequence derives from an adult with an advanced solid tumor such as melanoma, head and neck, liver or kidney cancer. The material sequenced was CD4+ or CD8+ T cells sorted from blood, taken in a trial of the OX40 agonist ivuxolimab. CDR3 protein: CASSFSTPGLAFF. CDR3 bases: TGTGCCAGCAGTTTCTCGACCCCTGGGTTAGCTTTCTTT.